This T cell receptor (beta chain) was sequenced during a study of glioma-infiltrating T cells. The study's findings and limits: Above-expected tissue-blood divergence occurred in all gliomas, most in low-grade ones.

TCR alpha and beta CDR3 regions were amplified from RNA using iRepertoire nested multiplex PCR. Tissue mRNA or PBMC total RNA, roughly 85-450 ng, went into one-step reverse transcription and amplification. Each CDR3 protein gets one entry after TCRdb re-called the multiplex PCR reads with MiXCR. This table holds approximately 110,000 distinct CDR3 sequences, approximately 25% found once. The CDR3 has 14 amino acids. Looked up from germline, CDR1 is SGHDN and CDR2 is FVKESK. Trimming removed 1 base at V and 2 bases at J, with 8 bases between. In the case of this clonotype: What it binds is not known.

The sequenced sample consisted of glioma tissue, nonneoplastic brain tissue, or PBMCs (not recorded which). The chain recombines TRBV14 with TRBJ2-5; the D is unclear. The origin of this receptor is a human donor with low-grade glioma or glioblastoma, undergoing nonglioma brain surgery, or in good health (not recorded which). CDR3: CASSQGSNQETQYF. The CDR3 DNA reads TGTGCCAGCAGCCAAGGCAGTAATCAAGAGACCCAGTACTTC. The variable domain in full, with the rest retrieved from reference TRBV14 and TRBJ2-5, is EAGVTQFPSHSVIEKGQTVTLRCDPISGHDNLYWYRRVMGKEIKFLLHFVKESKQDESGMPNNRFLAERTGGTYSTLKVQPAELEDSGVYFCASSQGSNQETQYFGPGTRLLVL.